This T cell receptor (beta chain) was captured in a study of regulatory T cells in long-lasting Graves disease. Study-wide points: TRBV28, TRBJ1-2 and TRBJ2-5 were favored in persistent disease.

Time point defined: persistent/refractory GD, antithyroid drugs over 5 years with positive TRAb. Construction of the TCR library relied on RNA isolated from PBMCs. Graves' disease diagnoses followed American Thyroid Association guidelines. Points on this clonotype: As yet, its antigen is unknown.

For TCR beta, libraries came from iRepertoire HTBI primers and Arm-PCR of CDR3 regions. As originally analysed: Throughout the samples, researchers identified roughly 59 TRBV and more than twelve TRBJ segments. TCRdb reprocessed the multiplex PCR reads with MiXCR, giving one entry per CDR3 protein. TCRdb, not the original authors, processed these V and J calls. The repertoire includes under 500,000 distinct CDR3 sequences, around 21% of them detected once, and about 7.8% sits in the top ten. The V gene's germline CDR1 is SGDLS and CDR2 YYNGEE. Trimming removed 2 bases from V and 7 bases from J; junction bases left unmatched: 0. The CDR3 runs to 12 residues.

This clonotype was sampled from a female donor with Graves disease. This chain joins TRBV9 and TRBJ2-1; 7 positions agree with TRBD1. Sequencing used peripheral blood mononuclear cells (PBMCs), obtained when the disease was refractory, from a patient treated with antithyroid drugs. This CDR3 is CASSVTGNEQFF. The CDR3 region has the DNA TGTGCCAGCAGCGTGACAGGGAATGAGCAGTTCTTC.